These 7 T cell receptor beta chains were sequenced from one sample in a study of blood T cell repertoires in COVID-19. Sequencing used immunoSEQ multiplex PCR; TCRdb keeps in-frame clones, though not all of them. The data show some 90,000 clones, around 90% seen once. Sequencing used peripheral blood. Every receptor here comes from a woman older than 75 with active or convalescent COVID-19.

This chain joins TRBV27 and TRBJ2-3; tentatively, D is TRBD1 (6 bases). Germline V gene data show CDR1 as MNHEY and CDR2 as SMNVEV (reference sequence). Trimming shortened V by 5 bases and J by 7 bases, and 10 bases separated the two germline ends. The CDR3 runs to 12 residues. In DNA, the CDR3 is TGTGCCAGCAGTGAGACAGGCCATACGCAGTATTTT. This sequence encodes CASSETGHTQYF.

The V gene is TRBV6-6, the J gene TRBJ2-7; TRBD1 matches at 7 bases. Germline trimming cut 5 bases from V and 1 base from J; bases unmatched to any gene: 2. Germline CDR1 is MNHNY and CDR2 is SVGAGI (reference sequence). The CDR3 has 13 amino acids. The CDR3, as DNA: TGTGCCAGCAGTGGACAGGTTTCCTACGAGCAGTACTTC. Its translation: CASSGQVSYEQYF.

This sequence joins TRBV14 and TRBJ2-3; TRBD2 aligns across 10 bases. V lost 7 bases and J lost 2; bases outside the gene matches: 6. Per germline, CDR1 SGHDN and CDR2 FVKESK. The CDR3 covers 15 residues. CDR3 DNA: TGTGCCAGCACCCGCGGACTAGCGGTCACAGATACGCAGTATTTT. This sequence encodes CASTRGLAVTDTQYF.

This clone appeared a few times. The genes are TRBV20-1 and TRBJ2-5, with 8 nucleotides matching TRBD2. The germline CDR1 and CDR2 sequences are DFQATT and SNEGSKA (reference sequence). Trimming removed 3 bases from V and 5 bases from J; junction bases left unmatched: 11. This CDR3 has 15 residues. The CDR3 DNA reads TGCAGTGCTAGTCGTGATAGCGGGACGACGGAGACCCAGTACTTC. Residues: CSASRDSGTTETQYF.

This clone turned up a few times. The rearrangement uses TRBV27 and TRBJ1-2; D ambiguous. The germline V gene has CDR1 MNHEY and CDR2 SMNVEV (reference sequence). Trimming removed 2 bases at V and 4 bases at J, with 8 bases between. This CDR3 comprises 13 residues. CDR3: CASSLPGGYGYTF. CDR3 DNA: TGTGCCAGCAGTTTACCGGGAGGCTATGGCTACACCTTC.

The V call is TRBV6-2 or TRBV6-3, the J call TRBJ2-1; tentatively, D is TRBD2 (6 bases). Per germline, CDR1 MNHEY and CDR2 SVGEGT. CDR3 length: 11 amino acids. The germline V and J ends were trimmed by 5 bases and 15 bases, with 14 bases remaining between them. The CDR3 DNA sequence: TGTGCCAGCAGTCAAGGTCGGGGGTCGTTCTTC. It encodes CASSQGRGSFF.

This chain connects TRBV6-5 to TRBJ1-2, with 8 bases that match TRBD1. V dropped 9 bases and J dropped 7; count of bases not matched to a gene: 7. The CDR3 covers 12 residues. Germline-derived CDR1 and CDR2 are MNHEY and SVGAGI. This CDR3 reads CASTTGESGYTF. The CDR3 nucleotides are TGTGCCAGTACGACAGGGGAATCTGGCTACACCTTC.